This is a list of T cell receptor beta chains from one sample in a study of sequential checkpoint blockade in melanoma. Sequencing was performed with immunoSEQ multiplex PCR; in TCRdb, only in-frame clones are kept and a portion is missing. The sample has 35,000 to 40,000 clones, roughly a third seen once. This specimen was tumor tissue (inferred from file names), taken from a patient given nivolumab and ipilimumab in sequence. These TCRs come from a human donor with melanoma. Each CDR3 is given with its conserved first and last residue. A D gene is named only where the DNA matches it firmly. Size tells how often a clone was seen (once, few, many) or the class of an expanded clone, and some rows leave it out.

clone size,D gene,V gene,J gene,CDR3 protein,CDR3 DNA
few,-,TRBV11-3,TRBJ2-7,CASSLDEKLSYEQYF,TGTGCCAGCAGCTTAGATGAGAAGCTCTCCTACGAGCAGTACTTC
once,-,TRBV5-1,TRBJ1-1,CASSYRGQRNTEAFF,TGCGCCAGCAGCTACCGAGGACAGAGGAACACTGAAGCTTTCTTT
few,TRBD1,TRBV11-3,TRBJ2-5,CASSPDRGSQETQYF,TGTGCCAGCAGTCCGGACAGGGGAAGTCAAGAGACCCAGTACTTC
-,TRBD2,TRBV19,TRBJ2-7,CASSILAGGDYRLNEQYF,TGTGCCAGTAGTATATTAGCGGGAGGAGACTATCGTCTTAACGAGCAGTACTTC
-,-,TRBV18,TRBJ2-3,CASSPPSVPDTQYF,TGTGCCAGCTCACCACCTAGCGTTCCAGATACGCAGTATTTT
-,-,TRBV28,TRBJ1-4,CASKRATNEKLFF,TGTGCCAGCAAGCGGGCAACTAATGAAAAACTGTTTTTT
-,TRBD1,TRBV5-1,TRBJ1-1,CASRETGGEVDAFF,TGCGCCAGCAGGGAAACAGGGGGCGAGGTTGACGCTTTCTTT
few,-,TRBV11-3,TRBJ1-5,CASSRQSGVNQPQHF,TGTGCCAGCAGCCGCCAGAGCGGAGTCAATCAGCCCCAGCATTTT
few,TRBD1,TRBV6-8,TRBJ1-5,CASQMTGSHQPQHF,TGTGCCAGCCAAATGACAGGGTCCCATCAGCCCCAGCATTTT
medium-sized,TRBD1,TRBV19,TRBJ2-1,CAANTGANEQFF,TGTGCCGCCAACACAGGGGCCAATGAGCAGTTCTTC
few,-,TRBV6-8,TRBJ2-3,CASSYSVLALSSDTQYF,TGTGCCAGCAGTTACTCCGTCCTAGCGTTGAGTTCAGATACGCAGTATTTT
many,-,TRBV6-8,TRBJ2-4,CASSPADLAKNIQYF,TGTGCCAGCAGCCCCGCCGACCTAGCCAAAAACATTCAGTACTTC